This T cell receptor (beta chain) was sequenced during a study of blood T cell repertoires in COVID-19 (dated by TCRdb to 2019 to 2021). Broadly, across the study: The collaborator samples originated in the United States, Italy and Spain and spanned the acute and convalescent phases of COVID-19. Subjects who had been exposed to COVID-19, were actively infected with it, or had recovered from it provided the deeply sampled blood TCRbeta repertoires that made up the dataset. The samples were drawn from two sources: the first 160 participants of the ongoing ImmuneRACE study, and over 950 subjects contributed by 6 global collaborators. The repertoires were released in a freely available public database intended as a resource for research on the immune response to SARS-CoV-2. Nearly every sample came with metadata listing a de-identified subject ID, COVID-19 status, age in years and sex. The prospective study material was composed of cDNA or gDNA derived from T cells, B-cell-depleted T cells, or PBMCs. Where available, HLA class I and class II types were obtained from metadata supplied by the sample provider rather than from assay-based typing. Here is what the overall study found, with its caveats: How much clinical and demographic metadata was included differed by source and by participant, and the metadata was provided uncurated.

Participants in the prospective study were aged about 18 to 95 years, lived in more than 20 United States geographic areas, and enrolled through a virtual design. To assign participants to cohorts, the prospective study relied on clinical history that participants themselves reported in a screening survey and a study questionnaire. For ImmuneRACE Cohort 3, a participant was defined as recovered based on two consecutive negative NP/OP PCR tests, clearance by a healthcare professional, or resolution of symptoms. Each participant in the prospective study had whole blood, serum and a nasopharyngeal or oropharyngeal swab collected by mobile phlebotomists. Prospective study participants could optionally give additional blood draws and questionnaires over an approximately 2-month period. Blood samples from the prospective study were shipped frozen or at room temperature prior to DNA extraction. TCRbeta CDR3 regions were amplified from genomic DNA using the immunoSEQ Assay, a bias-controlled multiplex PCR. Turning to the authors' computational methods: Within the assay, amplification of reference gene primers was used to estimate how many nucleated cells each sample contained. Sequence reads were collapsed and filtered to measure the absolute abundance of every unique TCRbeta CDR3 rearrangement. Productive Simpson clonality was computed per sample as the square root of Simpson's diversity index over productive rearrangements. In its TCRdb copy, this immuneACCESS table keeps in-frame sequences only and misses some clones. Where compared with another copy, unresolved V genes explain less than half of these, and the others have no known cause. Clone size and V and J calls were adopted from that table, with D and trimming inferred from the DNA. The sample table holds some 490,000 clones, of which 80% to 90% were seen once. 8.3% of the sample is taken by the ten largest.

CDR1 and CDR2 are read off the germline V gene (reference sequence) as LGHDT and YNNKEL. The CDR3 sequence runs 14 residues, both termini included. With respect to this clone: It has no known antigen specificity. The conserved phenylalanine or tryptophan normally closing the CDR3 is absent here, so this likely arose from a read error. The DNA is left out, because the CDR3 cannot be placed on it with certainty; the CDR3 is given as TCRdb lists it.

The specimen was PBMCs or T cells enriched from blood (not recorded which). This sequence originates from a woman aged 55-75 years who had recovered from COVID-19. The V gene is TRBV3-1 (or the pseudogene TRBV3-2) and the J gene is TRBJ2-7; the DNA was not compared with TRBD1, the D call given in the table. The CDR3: CASSLHRDRVPLTL.